The TCR beta chain described here comes from a study of molecular identifiers for immune sequencing clone quantification. V lost 6 bases and J lost 5; bases outside the gene matches: 9. Germline V gives CDR1 MDHEN, CDR2 SYDVKM. The CDR3 consists of 15 residues. MiXCR was run by TCRdb on the PCR reads, yielding one entry per CDR3 protein. There are approximately 500,000 distinct CDR3 sequences in the sample; under 30% occur only once, and 0.7% to 0.9% lies in the top ten. The chain employs TRBV28 and TRBJ2-3; the match to TRBD1 covers 9 bases. Sample: naive CD8+ T cells from blood, with Jurkat cell RNA spiked in. Documented subset: FACS-sorted CD8+CD4-CCR7+CD45RA+ naive T cells. This clonotype was obtained from a human donor in good health. Some libraries in this study had Jurkat cell RNA spiked in. Here the CDR3 reads CASSAWTGAIDTQYF. CDR3 DNA sequence: TGTGCCAGCAGCGCCTGGACAGGGGCGATAGATACGCAGTATTTT.